This T cell receptor beta chain stems from a study of STAT5B mutations in CD4+ large granular lymphocyte leukemia. Study-level findings and limits: Patient CD4-sorted repertoires looked more clonal than healthy CD4+ repertoires, even without putative leukemic clones.

Data came from immunoSEQ multiplex PCR; TCRdb stores just in-frame clones and leaves some out. The data contain about 22,000 clones, 60% to 85% of them singletons. A remark on this clone: Its antigen is not identified.

Trimming stripped 8 bases from V and 0 bases from J, with 8 bases between. Germline assignment: CDR1 MNHNS and CDR2 SASEGT. This CDR3 has 14 amino acids. The TCR was taken from a human donor in good health. This sequence joins TRBV6-1 and TRBJ2-6, with a possible D match to TRBD2 (5 bases). The sequencing sample was made of CD4+ T cells from blood buffy coats. The CDR3, as DNA: TGTGCCAGCGGACTGTACTCTGGGGCCAACGTCCTGACTTTC. Amino acid sequence: CASGLYSGANVLTF.